Shown below are 19 T cell receptor beta chains from a single sample sequenced in a study of CXCR3-negative and CXCR3-positive naive CD8 T cells. Their antigen targets remain unknown. Researchers prepared the TRB cDNA libraries using 5' RACE with UMI labels. TCRdb processed the 5' RACE reads again and assigns one entry to each CDR3 protein, with no DNA. Here the sample table reports over 95,000 distinct CDR3 sequences. Findings of the study overall: TRB CDR3s were more hydrophobic in CXCR3-positive than in CXCR3-negative naive cells.

Sample: naive CXCR3+ CD8+ T cells from blood. Subset reported: CD45RO-CCR7+CD27+CD95- naive CD8+ T cells expressing CXCR3 (TNR3+). These receptor sequences come from a human donor in good health. Some clones in this sample may be carry-over from other donors' samples.

The chain carries TRBV29-1 and TRBJ1-1; TCRdb proposes TRBD1, but this gene call is untestable without DNA. The CDR3 spans 16 residues. Germline V lookup: CDR1 SQVTM, CDR2 ANQGSEA. The CDR3 loop is CSDLLDRRNMNTEAFF.

The CDR3: CASSFSGGAGGEQYF. V gene TRBV5-5 combines with J gene TRBJ2-7; TCRdb selects TRBD2, and the lack of DNA leaves this call unchecked. The germline gives CDR1 SGHKS, CDR2 YYEKEE (reference sequence). The CDR3 sequence is 15 residues long.

V is TRBV3-1 and J is TRBJ2-1. Per the germline V gene, CDR1 is LGHDT and CDR2 is YNNKEL (reference sequence). CDR3 size: 15 residues. CDR3 residues: CASSQSIGIYNEQFF.

The chain combines TRBV20-1 with TRBJ2-5; TCRdb indicates TRBD2, and absent DNA this call remains unverified. Germline V gives CDR1 DFQATT, CDR2 SNEGSKA (reference sequence). This CDR3 is 13 amino acids long. CDR3 in amino acids: CSARAVSVETQYF.

The chain recombines TRBV7-7 with TRBJ2-5; without DNA, the TCRdb call of TRBD2 cannot be checked. Germline CDR1 SSHAT, CDR2 FNYEAQ (reference sequence). The CDR3 sequence is 15 residues long. The CDR3 sequence is CASSLGEGVQETQYF.

The chain is built from TRBV13 and TRBJ2-7; as DNA is missing, the TRBD2 call by TCRdb cannot be tested. The CDR3 consists of 17 residues. The germline gives CDR1 PRHDT, CDR2 FYEKMQ (reference sequence). Here the CDR3 reads CASSLGRAGGISYEQYF.

This rearrangement joins TRBV5-1 to TRBJ2-5. The CDR3 totals 15 residues. Germline V gives CDR1 SGHRS, CDR2 YFSETQ. CDR3 region: CASSLKWPEVETQYF.

V and J are TRBV7-9 and TRBJ1-1. CDR1 SEHNR and CDR2 FQNEAQ come from the germline V gene (reference sequence). The CDR3 covers 14 residues. Here the CDR3 reads CASSLARGSTEAFF.

The chain links TRBV4-1 to TRBJ1-1; TCRdb returns TRBD1, unconfirmable since there is no DNA. There are 14 residues in the CDR3. Per germline, CDR1 MGHRA and CDR2 YSYEKL. CDR3 amino acids: CASSHGTLNTEAFF.

J is TRBJ2-7 and V is TRBV11-2; with no DNA, the TCRdb D assignment of TRBD1 cannot be verified. CDR3 length: 13 residues. Looked up from germline, CDR1 is SGHAT and CDR2 is FQNNGV. The chain's CDR3 is CASSLASRHEQYF.

The chain is built from TRBV29-1 and TRBJ1-1; the D call from TCRdb, TRBD1, cannot be confirmed without DNA. The CDR3 is 15 residues long. The V gene's germline CDR1 is SQVTM and CDR2 ANQGSEA. CDR3 sequence: CSGLPGGQGATEAFF.

V gene TRBV5-1 combines with J gene TRBJ2-7; with no DNA, the TCRdb D assignment of TRBD2 cannot be verified. This CDR3 is built from 17 residues. The V gene's germline CDR1 is SGHRS and CDR2 YFSETQ. CDR3 loop: CASSLDRDPRLAYEQYF.

The rearrangement links TRBV5-4 to TRBJ2-7; TCRdb returns TRBD1, unconfirmable since there is no DNA. The CDR3 contains 17 residues. From germline, CDR1 is SGHNT and CDR2 YYREEE (reference sequence). The CDR3 reads CASSPATLQGWVNEQYF.

The rearrangement links TRBV29-1 to TRBJ2-7. Per the germline V gene, CDR1 is SQVTM and CDR2 is ANQGSEA. This CDR3 comprises 13 residues. The CDR3 spells CSFVVVNSYEQYF.

This sequence joins TRBV12-3 or TRBV12-4 and TRBJ1-6. The CDR3 is made up of 13 amino acids. The CDR3 here is CASSSLYNSPLHF.

V and J are TRBV28 and TRBJ2-5. CDR3 size: 13 residues. Germline-derived CDR1 and CDR2 are MDHEN and SYDVKM. CDR3 region: CASSFAFQETQYF.

The chain is built from TRBV4-1 and TRBJ2-7; TCRdb lists TRBD1, though no DNA is available to test this call. Germline CDR1 MGHRA, CDR2 YSYEKL. This CDR3 region has 12 residues. The CDR3 is CASRGTGSEQYF.

The CDR3 spells CASSPSGGQPQHF. The J gene is TRBJ1-5, the V gene TRBV19; with no DNA, the TCRdb D assignment of TRBD1 cannot be verified. CDR1 LNHDA and CDR2 SQIVND come from the germline V gene (reference sequence). The CDR3 is 13 amino acids.

The chain carries TRBV29-1 and TRBJ2-3; TCRdb's D call of TRBD1 is untestable without DNA. Germline V gene sequence: CDR1 SQVTM, CDR2 ANQGSEA. The CDR3 length is 14 residues. The CDR3 loop is CSVLGRDRLDTQYF.